The 2 T cell receptor beta chains below come from one sample, sequenced in a study of patients and donors after allogeneic stem cell transplantation. TCRdb analysed the RT-PCR reads with MiXCR anew, one entry per CDR3 protein. The sample includes about 24,000 distinct CDR3 sequences, approximately 43% of them seen just once. The sequenced sample consisted of blood, either unsorted or a sorted T cell fraction (not recorded which). These receptors originate from a human donor who was either an allogeneic HSCT recipient or a stem cell or donor lymphocyte infusion donor (not recorded which). It is not recorded whose cells these are; they may come from a transplant donor.

A few counts support this clonotype. The chain has TRBV12-3 or TRBV12-4 and TRBJ1-5; maybe TRBD1 (6 bases). CDR3 length: 16 amino acids. V dropped 5 bases and J dropped 10 bases, with 24 bases sitting between them. As DNA, the CDR3 is TGTGCCAGCAGTGACCCCGTGGACAGAGCAATATCACCCCAGCATTTT. This encodes CASSDPVDRAISPQHF.

By share of the sample, this clonotype is large. This chain connects TRBV12-3 or TRBV12-4 to TRBJ1-1; D not certain. Between the trimmed V and J ends, which lost 7 bases and 3 bases, there was a span of 15 bases. CDR3 length: 14 residues. The CDR3 nucleotides read TGTGCCAGCACTTCAGGACCCCGGGACACTGAAGCTTTCTTT. It codes for CASTSGPRDTEAFF.